Below are 28 T cell receptor beta chains sequenced from a single sample in a study of CD8 T cells in Susac syndrome. The authors reverse transcribed roughly 0.5 to 1 ug RNA with random hexamers. TCRdb re-called the immunoSEQ multiplex PCR reads through MiXCR, storing one row per CDR3 protein. The sample shows 95,000 to 150,000 distinct CDR3 sequences, nearly 96% of them seen only once. The sample comprised CD4+ T cells from PBMCs. These receptors were taken from a human donor with Susac syndrome.

The V gene is TRBV29-1, the J gene TRBJ2-1; 12 nucleotides match TRBD2. CDR1 is SQVTM, CDR2 ANQGSEA, per germline. This CDR3 region has 14 residues. Losses at the gene ends were 8 bases for V and 9 bases for J; bases not matched to a gene: 11. The CDR3 region is CSHLAGGPKAEQFF. As DNA, the CDR3 is TGCAGCCACCTAGCGGGAGGGCCGAAGGCTGAGCAGTTCTTC.

The chain uses TRBV14 and TRBJ2-7; 13 positions match TRBD2. Germline V gene lookup returns CDR1 SGHDN and CDR2 FVKESK. V lost 4 bases, J lost 4 bases, and 7 bases stayed unmatched. The CDR3 contains 16 residues. This CDR3 is CASSPTSGRALYEQYF. Written as DNA, the CDR3 is TGTGCCAGCAGCCCCACTAGCGGGAGGGCCTTATACGAGCAGTACTTC.

This sequence joins TRBV20-1 and TRBJ1-1; possibly TRBD1 for D (6 bases). The germline V gene has CDR1 DFQATT and CDR2 SNEGSKA (reference sequence). This CDR3 region has 12 residues. Trimming stripped 3 bases from V and 10 bases from J, with 15 bases between. CDR3 sequence reads: CSARDQGIRAFF. Written as DNA, the CDR3 is TGCAGTGCTAGGGACCAGGGGATCCGAGCTTTCTTT.

The rearrangement joins TRBV12-3 or TRBV12-4 to TRBJ2-3, with D perhaps matching TRBD1 (5 bases). The V and J ends lost 3 bases and 6 bases respectively, with 10 bases between them. The CDR3 covers 13 residues. The CDR3 loop is CASSFGARDTQYF. The CDR3 nucleotides are TGTGCCAGCAGTTTTGGGGCACGGGATACGCAGTATTTT.

The chain links TRBV20-1 to TRBJ2-3, with 11 bases fitting TRBD2. Germline CDR1 DFQATT, CDR2 SNEGSKA (reference sequence). This CDR3 has 17 amino acids. V was clipped by 3 bases and J by 4 bases; unmatched bases: 12. CDR3 sequence: CSASVASGRNRADTQYF. The DNA for the CDR3 is TGCAGTGCTAGTGTGGCTAGCGGGAGGAATAGGGCAGATACGCAGTATTTT.

The rearrangement links TRBV20-1 to TRBJ2-7; D gene unclear. The germline CDR1 and CDR2 sequences are DFQATT and SNEGSKA (reference sequence). V lost 4 bases and J 0 bases, leaving 7 bases between the germline ends. The CDR3 has 12 residues. CDR3 region: CSAIRSSYEQYF. The DNA of the CDR3 is TGCAGTGCTATAAGGTCCTCCTACGAGCAGTACTTC.

The chain has TRBV11-2 and TRBJ2-1, with D unresolved. The CDR3 contains 15 residues. Germline-derived CDR1 and CDR2 are SGHAT and FQNNGV. V lost 1 base and J lost 3, with 10 bases in between. Here the CDR3 DNA reads TGTGCCAGCAGCTTAGTGTACCTTAACTACAATGAGCAGTTCTTC. It translates to CASSLVYLNYNEQFF.

The rearrangement uses TRBV5-4 and TRBJ1-1; D not certain. Per the germline V gene, CDR1 is SGHNT and CDR2 is YYREEE (reference sequence). CDR3 length: 13 residues. V was pared by 5 bases and J by 3 bases, with 11 bases between. CDR3 region: CASRDISDTEAFF. In DNA form, the CDR3 reads TGTGCCAGCAGAGACATCAGCGACACTGAAGCTTTCTTT.

The rearrangement links TRBV3-1 to TRBJ2-1, with TRBD2 identical over 7 bases. This CDR3 has 16 residues. Germline V gives CDR1 LGHDT, CDR2 YNNKEL (reference sequence). V shed 4 bases and J 2 bases; nucleotides not matched to a gene: 8. CDR3 in amino acids: CASSRTSSGPYNEQFF. The DNA for the CDR3 is TGTGCCAGCAGCCGAACTTCTAGCGGTCCCTACAATGAGCAGTTCTTC.

The rearrangement links TRBV29-1 to TRBJ2-3; D possibly matches TRBD1 or TRBD2 (6 bases each). CDR3 size: 14 residues. The V gene's germline CDR1 is SQVTM and CDR2 ANQGSEA. V shed 4 bases and J shed 1 base, with 12 bases lying between them. CDR3 coding DNA: TGCAGCGTTGTAGGGGGGAGAGGCACAGATACGCAGTATTTT. Translation gives CSVVGGRGTDTQYF.

The chain joins TRBV30 to TRBJ2-5; D is possibly TRBD1 or TRBD2 (5 bases each). This CDR3 is 14 amino acids long. Germline assignment: CDR1 GTSNPN and CDR2 SVGIG (reference sequence). V was trimmed by 1 base and J by 5 bases, leaving 14 bases between them. This chain's CDR3 is CAWSGPSEGETQYF. CDR3 bases: TGTGCCTGGAGTGGGCCGTCCGAGGGGGAGACCCAGTACTTC.

The chain joins TRBV12-3 or TRBV12-4 to TRBJ1-2; 9 positions match TRBD1. V was clipped by 7 bases and J by 2 bases; unmatched bases: 5. CDR3 length equals 14 residues. The CDR3 protein is CASTPGTGNYGYTF. The CDR3 DNA sequence: TGTGCCAGCACCCCCGGGACAGGGAACTATGGCTACACCTTC.

The CDR3 reads CASSMGQRSYEQYF. Written as DNA, the CDR3 is TGTGCCAGCAGTATGGGACAGCGTTCCTACGAGCAGTACTTC. The chain links TRBV28 to TRBJ2-7; 7 bases map to TRBD1. V was pared by 5 bases and J by 1 base, with 5 bases of the junction left unmatched. Per germline, CDR1 MDHEN and CDR2 SYDVKM. The CDR3 is made up of 14 amino acids.

The J gene is TRBJ2-5, the V gene TRBV18; D is tentatively TRBD1 or TRBD2 (6 bases each). In germline, CDR1 is KGHSH, CDR2 LQKENI. V was trimmed by 2 bases and J by 2 bases, leaving 15 bases between them. The CDR3 contains 16 residues. Here the CDR3 DNA reads TGTGCCAGCTCACCAATACGGGGGCGAATTCAAGAGACCCAGTACTTC. Translated: CASSPIRGRIQETQYF. Full variable domain (remainder filled in from reference TRBV18 and TRBJ2-5): NAGVMQNPRHLVRRRGQEARLRCSPMKGHSHVYWYRQLPEEGLKFMVYLQKENIIDESGMPKERFSAEFPKEGPSILRIQQVVRGDSAAYFCASSPIRGRIQETQYFGPGTRLLVL.

This clonotype was observed a few times. This chain connects TRBV7-9 to TRBJ2-3; D is unresolved. The germline CDR1 and CDR2 sequences are SEHNR and FQNEAQ (reference sequence). The CDR3 consists of 15 residues. Trimming left V 0 bases short and J 2 bases short, with 9 bases between. CDR3 residues: CASSLAVLPTDTQYF. The CDR3 nucleotides are TGTGCCAGCAGCTTAGCGGTTCTCCCCACAGATACGCAGTATTTT. The whole variable domain, filled in from reference TRBV7-9 and TRBJ2-3, reads DTGVSQNPRHKITKRGQNVTFRCDPISEHNRLYWYRQTLGQGPEFLTYFQNEAQLEKSRLLSDRFSAERPKGSFSTLEIQRTEQGDSAMYLCASSLAVLPTDTQYFGPGTRLTVL.

V is TRBV7-2 and J is TRBJ2-5, with 11 bases that match TRBD1. In germline, CDR1 is SGHTA, CDR2 FQGNSA. The CDR3 length is 17 residues. With V trimmed by 4 bases and J by 2 bases, 9 bases remained unmatched. CDR3 DNA sequence: TGTGCCAGCAGCTCGAGGACAGGGGGCAGGGTACAAGAGACCCAGTACTTC. Amino acids: CASSSRTGGRVQETQYF.

The chain carries TRBV6-5 and TRBJ2-6, with a possible D match to TRBD2 (5 bases). CDR3 size: 15 residues. CDR1 is MNHEY and CDR2 is SVGAGI in the germline V gene. V lost 2 bases and J lost 1, with 6 bases in between. CDR3 sequence (DNA): TGTGCCAGCAGTTACACGGGATCTGGGGCCAACGTCCTGACTTTC. It specifies CASSYTGSGANVLTF.

V gene TRBV19 combines with J gene TRBJ2-3; no definite D call. The CDR3 covers 11 residues. CDR1 is LNHDA, CDR2 SQIVND, per germline (reference sequence). Trimming pared 5 bases from V and 6 bases from J, leaving 6 bases between. The CDR3 spells CASSGRDTQYF. Here the CDR3 DNA reads TGTGCCAGTAGTGGTCGTGATACGCAGTATTTT.

This chain uses TRBV11-3 with TRBJ2-1; 16 bases align to TRBD2. Looked up from germline, CDR1 is SGHNT and CDR2 is YENEEA. This CDR3 has 16 amino acids. V was pared by 4 bases and J by 7 bases, with 4 bases of the junction left unmatched. Here the CDR3 DNA reads TGTGCCAGCAGCTCGGGACTAGCGGGAGGGAGGAATGAGCAGTTCTTC. It is translated as CASSSGLAGGRNEQFF. Drawing the rest from reference TRBV11-3 and TRBJ2-1, the complete variable domain is EAGVVQSPRYKIIEKKQPVAFWCNPISGHNTLYWYLQNLGQGPELLIRYENEEAVDDSQLPKDRFSAERLKGVDSTLKIQPAELGDSAVYLCASSSGLAGGRNEQFFGPGTRLTVL.

The chain uses TRBV5-1 and TRBJ2-3, with TRBD2 matching over 7 bases. The CDR3 is 14 amino acids. V was pared by 4 bases and J by 1 base, with 3 bases of the junction left unmatched. Germline assignment: CDR1 SGHRS and CDR2 YFSETQ. CDR3 sequence reads: CASSTAGRTDTQYF. CDR3 nucleotide sequence: TGCGCCAGCAGCACAGCGGGACGCACAGATACGCAGTATTTT.

The chain is built from TRBV12-3 or TRBV12-4 and TRBJ1-3, with 10 nucleotides matching TRBD1. After removal of 3 bases from V and 2 bases from J, the junction contained 7 bases not matched to a gene. The CDR3 length is 17 residues. The CDR3 coding sequence is TGTGCCAGCAGTTTGGGAGGGACAGGGGTAGCTGGAAACACCATATATTTT. Translated: CASSLGGTGVAGNTIYF.

The sample holds one count of this clonotype. The chain recombines TRBV18 with TRBJ1-2, with D uncertain. V shed 1 base and J shed 6 bases, with 9 bases lying between them. The germline CDR1 and CDR2 sequences are KGHSH and LQKENI. The CDR3 consists of 13 residues. CDR3 amino acids: CASSPRVKNGYTF. CDR3 nucleotides: TGTGCCAGCTCACCACGGGTAAAGAATGGCTACACCTTC.

The chain employs TRBV2 and TRBJ2-5; maybe TRBD2 (5 bases). The CDR3 loop spans 11 amino acids. Germline-derived CDR1 and CDR2 are SNHLY and FYNNEI. The V end lost 9 bases, the J end lost 7 bases, and 12 bases lay between the germline ends. The CDR3 DNA reads as TGTGCCAGTGGACCTGGAGGGACCCAGTACTTC. Protein: CASGPGGTQYF.

The chain couples TRBV20-1 to TRBJ2-5; D gene uncertain. The germline gives CDR1 DFQATT, CDR2 SNEGSKA (reference sequence). This CDR3 has 13 amino acids. Trimming left V 7 bases short and J 2 bases short, with 14 bases between. The CDR3 region is CSGLRTDQETQYF. CDR3 sequence (DNA): TGCAGTGGTCTAAGGACGGATCAAGAGACCCAGTACTTC.

This chain joins TRBV6-5 and TRBJ2-1, with 8 bases identical to TRBD2. Germline lookup yields CDR1 MNHEY and CDR2 SVGAGI. The CDR3 has 14 amino acids. V was clipped by 2 bases and J by 9 bases; unmatched bases: 6. The CDR3 here is CASSYNGRASEQFF. For the CDR3, the DNA is TGTGCCAGCAGTTACAACGGGAGGGCCAGTGAGCAGTTCTTC.

This chain joins TRBV5-4 and TRBJ2-3; D gene uncertain. The V gene lost 4 bases and the J gene lost 2 bases, with 11 bases spanning the gap. CDR1 is SGHNT and CDR2 is YYREEE in the germline V gene (reference sequence). This CDR3 has 14 residues. CDR3: CASSTTVDTDTQYF. CDR3 in DNA: TGTGCCAGCAGCACAACTGTAGACACAGATACGCAGTATTTT. The entire variable domain, with the rest obtained from reference TRBV5-4 and TRBJ2-3, is as follows: ETGVTQSPTHLIKTRGQQVTLRCSSQSGHNTVSWYQQALGQGPQFIFQYYREEENGRGNFPPRFSGLQFPNYSSELNVNALELDDSALYLCASSTTVDTDTQYFGPGTRLTVL.

The CDR3 protein is CASSPDAGMNEQYF. As DNA, the CDR3 is TGTGCCAGCTCACCTGATGCCGGGATGAACGAGCAGTACTTC. This rearrangement joins TRBV18 to TRBJ2-7; weak D call: TRBD2 (5 bases). CDR1 and CDR2 from the germline V gene are KGHSH and LQKENI. The CDR3 runs 14 residues. With 3 bases removed from V and 5 bases from J, the gap between germline ends came to 14 bases.

The rearrangement uses TRBV19 and TRBJ1-1, with a tentative D call TRBD1 (6 bases). The CDR3 consists of 15 residues. V was trimmed by 7 bases and J by 2 bases, leaving 17 bases between them. Germline-derived CDR1 and CDR2 are LNHDA and SQIVND (reference sequence). The CDR3 nucleotides are TGTGCCAGTAATCTGTACGACAGGCCAAACACTGAAGCTTTCTTT. The encoded protein is CASNLYDRPNTEAFF.